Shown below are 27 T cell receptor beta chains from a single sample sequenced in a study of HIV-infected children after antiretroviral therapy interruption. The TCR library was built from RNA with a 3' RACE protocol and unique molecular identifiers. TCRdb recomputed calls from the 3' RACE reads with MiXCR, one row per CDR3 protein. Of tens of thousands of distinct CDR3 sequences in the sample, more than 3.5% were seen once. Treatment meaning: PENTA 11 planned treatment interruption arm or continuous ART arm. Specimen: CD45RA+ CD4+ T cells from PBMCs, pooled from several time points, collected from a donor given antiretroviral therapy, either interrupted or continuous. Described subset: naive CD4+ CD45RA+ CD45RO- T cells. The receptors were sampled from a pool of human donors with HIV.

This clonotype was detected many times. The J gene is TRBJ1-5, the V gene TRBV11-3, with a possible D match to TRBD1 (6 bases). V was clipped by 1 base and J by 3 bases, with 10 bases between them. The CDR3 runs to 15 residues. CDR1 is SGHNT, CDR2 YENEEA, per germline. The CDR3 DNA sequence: TGTGCCAGCAGCTTAGTACAGGGTGCCAATCAGCCCCAGCATTTT. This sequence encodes CASSLVQGANQPQHF.

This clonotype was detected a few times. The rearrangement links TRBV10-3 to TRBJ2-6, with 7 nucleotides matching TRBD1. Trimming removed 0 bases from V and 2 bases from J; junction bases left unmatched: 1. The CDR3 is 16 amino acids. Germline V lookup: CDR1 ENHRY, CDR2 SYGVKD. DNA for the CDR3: TGTGCCATCAGTGAGTCAGGGGGCGCTGGGGCCAACGTCCTGACTTTC. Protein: CAISESGGAGANVLTF.

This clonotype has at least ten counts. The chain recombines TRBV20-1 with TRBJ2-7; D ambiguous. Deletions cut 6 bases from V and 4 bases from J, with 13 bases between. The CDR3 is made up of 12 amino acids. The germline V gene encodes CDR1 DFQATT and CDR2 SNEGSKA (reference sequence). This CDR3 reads CSAQPDQYEQYF. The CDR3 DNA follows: TGCAGTGCCCAACCGGACCAGTACGAGCAGTACTTC.

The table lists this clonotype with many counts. This CDR3 reads CASRAGARYGYTF. CDR3 in DNA: TGTGCCAGCAGGGCAGGGGCCAGGTATGGCTACACCTTC. This chain uses TRBV12-3 or TRBV12-4 with TRBJ1-2, with D possibly being TRBD1 (6 bases). CDR3 length: 13 amino acids. V lost 6 bases to trimming and J lost 5 bases, with 13 bases between them.

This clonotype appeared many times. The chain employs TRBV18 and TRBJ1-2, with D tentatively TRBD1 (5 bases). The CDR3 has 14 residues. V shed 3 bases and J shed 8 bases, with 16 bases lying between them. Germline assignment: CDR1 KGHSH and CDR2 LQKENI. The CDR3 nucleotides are TGTGCCAGCTCACCGACGGACAATCAGTGGGGCTACACCTTC. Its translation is CASSPTDNQWGYTF.

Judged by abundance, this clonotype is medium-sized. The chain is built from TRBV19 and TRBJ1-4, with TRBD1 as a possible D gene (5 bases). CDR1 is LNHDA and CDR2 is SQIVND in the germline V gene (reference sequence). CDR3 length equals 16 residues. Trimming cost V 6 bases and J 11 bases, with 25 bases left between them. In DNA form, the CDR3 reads TGTGCCAGTAGCACCTACTCCGGCAGGGAAGAAGGCAAACTGTTTTTT. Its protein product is CASSTYSGREEGKLFF.

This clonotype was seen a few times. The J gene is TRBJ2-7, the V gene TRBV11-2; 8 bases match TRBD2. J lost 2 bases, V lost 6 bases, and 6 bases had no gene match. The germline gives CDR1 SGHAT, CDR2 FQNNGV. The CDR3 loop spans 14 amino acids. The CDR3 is CASSSTSGPYEQYF. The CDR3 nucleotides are TGTGCCAGCAGTTCAACTAGCGGACCCTACGAGCAGTACTTC.

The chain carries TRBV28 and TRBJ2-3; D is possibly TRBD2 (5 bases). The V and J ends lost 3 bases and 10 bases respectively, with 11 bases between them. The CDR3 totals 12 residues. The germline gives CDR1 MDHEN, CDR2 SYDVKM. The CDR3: CASSLVAKAQYF. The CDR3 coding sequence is TGTGCCAGCAGTTTGGTAGCGAAGGCGCAGTATTTT.

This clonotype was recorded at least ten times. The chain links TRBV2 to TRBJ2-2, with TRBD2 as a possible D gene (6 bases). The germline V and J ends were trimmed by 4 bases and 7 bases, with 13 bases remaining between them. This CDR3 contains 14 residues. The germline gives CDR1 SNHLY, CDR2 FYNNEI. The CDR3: CASSGLLEGGELFF. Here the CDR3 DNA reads TGTGCCAGCAGTGGACTGCTGGAGGGCGGGGAGCTGTTTTTT. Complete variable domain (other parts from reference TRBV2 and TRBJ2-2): EPEVTQTPSHQVTQMGQEVILRCVPISNHLYFYWYRQILGQKVEFLVSFYNNEISEKSEIFDDQFSVERPDGSNFTLKIRSTKLEDSAMYFCASSGLLEGGELFFGEGSRLTVL.

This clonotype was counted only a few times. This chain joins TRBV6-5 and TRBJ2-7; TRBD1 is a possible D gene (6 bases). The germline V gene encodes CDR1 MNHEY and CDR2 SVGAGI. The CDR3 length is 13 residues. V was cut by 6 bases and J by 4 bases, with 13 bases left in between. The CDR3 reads CASSLIQGYEQYF. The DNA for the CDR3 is TGTGCCAGCAGCCTCATTCAGGGGTACGAGCAGTACTTC.

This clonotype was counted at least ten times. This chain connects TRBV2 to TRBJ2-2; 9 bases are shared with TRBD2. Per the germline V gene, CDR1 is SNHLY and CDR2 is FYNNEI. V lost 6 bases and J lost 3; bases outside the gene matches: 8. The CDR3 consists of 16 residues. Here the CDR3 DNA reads TGTGCCAGCAGGGCCAGTAGCGGGGGCCACACCGGGGAGCTGTTTTTT. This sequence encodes CASRASSGGHTGELFF.

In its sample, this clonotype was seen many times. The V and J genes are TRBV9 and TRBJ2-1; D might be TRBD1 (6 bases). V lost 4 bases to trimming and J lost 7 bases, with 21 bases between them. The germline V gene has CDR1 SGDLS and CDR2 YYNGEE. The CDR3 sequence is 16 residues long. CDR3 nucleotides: TGTGCCAGCAGCCATCCCCGTGAGGCAGGGGAAAATGAGCAGTTCTTC. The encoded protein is CASSHPREAGENEQFF.

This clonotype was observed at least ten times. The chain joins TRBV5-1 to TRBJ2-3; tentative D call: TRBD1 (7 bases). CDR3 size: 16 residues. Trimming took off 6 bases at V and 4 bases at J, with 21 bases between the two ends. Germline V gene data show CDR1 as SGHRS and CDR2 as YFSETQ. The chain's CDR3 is CASTPRGQGGPDTQYF. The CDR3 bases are TGCGCCAGCACTCCCCGTGGGCAGGGGGGCCCAGATACGCAGTATTTT. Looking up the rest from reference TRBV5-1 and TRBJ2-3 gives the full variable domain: KAGVTQTPRYLIKTRGQQVTLSCSPISGHRSVSWYQQTPGQGLQFLFEYFSETQRNKGNFPGRFSGRQFSNSRSEMNVSTLELGDSALYLCASTPRGQGGPDTQYFGPGTRLTVL.

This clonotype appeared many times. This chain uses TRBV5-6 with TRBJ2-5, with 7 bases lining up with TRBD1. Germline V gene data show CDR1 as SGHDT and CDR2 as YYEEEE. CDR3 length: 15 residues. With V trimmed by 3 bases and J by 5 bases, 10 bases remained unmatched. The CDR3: CASSSVTGAGETQYF. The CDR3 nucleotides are TGTGCCAGCAGCTCGGTTACAGGGGCAGGCGAGACCCAGTACTTC.

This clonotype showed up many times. CDR3 DNA: TGTGCCAGCAGCGTAGGCAACGGTGTACAGTATTTT. Translating gives CASSVGNGVQYF. This chain uses TRBV9 with TRBJ2-3; D uncertain. The V end was cut by 0 bases, the J end by 12 bases, with 11 bases between. Germline lookup yields CDR1 SGDLS and CDR2 YYNGEE. The CDR3 sequence is 12 residues long.

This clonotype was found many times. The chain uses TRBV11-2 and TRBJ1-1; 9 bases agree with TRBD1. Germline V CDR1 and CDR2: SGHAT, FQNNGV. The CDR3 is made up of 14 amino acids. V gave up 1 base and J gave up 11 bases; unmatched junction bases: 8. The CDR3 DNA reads TGTGCCAGCAGCTTAGGGACAGGGGCCCCGAAGGCTTTCTTT. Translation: CASSLGTGAPKAFF.

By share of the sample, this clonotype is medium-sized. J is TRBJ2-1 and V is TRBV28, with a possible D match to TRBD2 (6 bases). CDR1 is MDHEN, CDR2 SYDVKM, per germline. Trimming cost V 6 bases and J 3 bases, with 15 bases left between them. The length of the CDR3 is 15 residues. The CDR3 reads CASSLGGPFYNEQFF. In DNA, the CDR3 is TGTGCCAGCAGCTTGGGGGGACCTTTCTACAATGAGCAGTTCTTC.

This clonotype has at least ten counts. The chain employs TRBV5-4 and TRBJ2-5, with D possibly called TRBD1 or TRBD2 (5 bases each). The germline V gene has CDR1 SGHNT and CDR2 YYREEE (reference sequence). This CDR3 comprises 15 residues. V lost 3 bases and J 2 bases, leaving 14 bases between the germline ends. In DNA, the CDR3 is TGTGCCAGCAGCTCGGCCAGAGAGGGGCAAGAGACCCAGTACTTC. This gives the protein CASSSAREGQETQYF.

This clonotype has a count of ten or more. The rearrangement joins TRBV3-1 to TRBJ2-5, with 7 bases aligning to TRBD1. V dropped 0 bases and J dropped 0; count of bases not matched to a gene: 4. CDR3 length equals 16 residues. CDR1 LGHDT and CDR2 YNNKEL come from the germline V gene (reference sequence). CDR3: CASSQDRGTHQETQYF. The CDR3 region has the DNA TGTGCCAGCAGCCAAGACAGGGGGACCCACCAAGAGACCCAGTACTTC.

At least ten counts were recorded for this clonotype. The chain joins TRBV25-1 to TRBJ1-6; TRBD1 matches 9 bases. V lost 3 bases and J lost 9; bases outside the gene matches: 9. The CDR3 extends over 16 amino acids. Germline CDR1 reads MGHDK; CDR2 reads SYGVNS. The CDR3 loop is CASSDPPGQGGSPLHF. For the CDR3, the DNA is TGTGCCAGCAGTGACCCACCGGGACAGGGAGGTTCACCCCTCCACTTT.

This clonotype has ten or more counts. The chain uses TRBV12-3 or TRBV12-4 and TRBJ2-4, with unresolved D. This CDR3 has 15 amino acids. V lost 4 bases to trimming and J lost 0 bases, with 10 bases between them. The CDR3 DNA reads TGTGCCAGCAGTTACGAGTCCCTAGCCAAAAACATTCAGTACTTC. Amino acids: CASSYESLAKNIQYF.

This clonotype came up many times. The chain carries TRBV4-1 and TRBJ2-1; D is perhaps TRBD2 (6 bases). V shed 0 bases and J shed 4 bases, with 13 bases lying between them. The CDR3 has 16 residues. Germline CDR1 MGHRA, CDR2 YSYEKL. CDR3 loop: CASSQDPAGSYNEQFF. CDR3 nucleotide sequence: TGCGCCAGCAGCCAAGATCCGGCGGGGAGTTACAATGAGCAGTTCTTC.

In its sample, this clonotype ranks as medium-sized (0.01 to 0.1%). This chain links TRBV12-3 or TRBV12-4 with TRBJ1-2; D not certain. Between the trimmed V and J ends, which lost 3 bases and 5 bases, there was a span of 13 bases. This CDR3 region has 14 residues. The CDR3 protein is CASSLNRPPYGYTF. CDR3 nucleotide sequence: TGTGCCAGCAGTTTGAACCGCCCGCCTTATGGCTACACCTTC.

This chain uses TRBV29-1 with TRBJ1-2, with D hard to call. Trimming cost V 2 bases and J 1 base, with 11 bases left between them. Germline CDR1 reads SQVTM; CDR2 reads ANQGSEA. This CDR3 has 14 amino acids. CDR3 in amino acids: CSVEYLLGNYGYTF. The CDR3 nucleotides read TGCAGCGTTGAATATCTCTTGGGTAACTATGGCTACACCTTC.

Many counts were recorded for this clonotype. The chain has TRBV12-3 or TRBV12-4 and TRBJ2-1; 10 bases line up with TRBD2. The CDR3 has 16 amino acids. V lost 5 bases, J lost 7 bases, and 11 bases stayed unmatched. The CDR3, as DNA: TGTGCCAGCAGTGCCATAAGCGGGGGGGCGTGTAATGAGCAGTTCTTC. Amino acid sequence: CASSAISGGACNEQFF.

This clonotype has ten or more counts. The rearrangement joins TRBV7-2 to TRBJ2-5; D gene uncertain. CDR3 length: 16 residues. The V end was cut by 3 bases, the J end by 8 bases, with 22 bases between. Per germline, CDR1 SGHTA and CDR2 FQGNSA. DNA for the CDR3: TGTGCCAGCAGCTTTACGAGAAACCCTACCCTGCGAACCCAGTACTTC. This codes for CASSFTRNPTLRTQYF.

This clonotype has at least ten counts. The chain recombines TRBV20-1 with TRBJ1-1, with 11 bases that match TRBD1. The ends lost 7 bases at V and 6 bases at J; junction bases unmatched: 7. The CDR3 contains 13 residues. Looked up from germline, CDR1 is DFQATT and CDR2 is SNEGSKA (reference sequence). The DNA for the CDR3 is TGCAGTGTTCGGGGACAGGGGGTCGCTGAAGCTTTCTTT. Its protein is CSVRGQGVAEAFF.